These T cell receptor beta chains were read from a single sample in a study of post-analysis software for immune sequencing data. Each CDR3 protein is one row after TCRdb ran MiXCR on the PCR reads. The sample carries about 800,000 distinct CDR3 sequences, approximately 30% recorded once. The sample comprised blood. Receptors were obtained from a girl aged 5-17 years with multiple sclerosis. The CDR3 runs from the conserved cysteine through the conserved F or W. Each record gives: V gene, D gene, clone size, J gene, CDR3 DNA, CDR3 protein. D genes are given only for firm matches. Size is omitted from some rows. Given values are once, few, many or a class for expanded clones.

TRBV5-1	.	few	TRBJ1-5	TGCGCCAGCAGCTTGGTGGAGGGGCATCAGCCCCAGCATTTT	CASSLVEGHQPQHF
TRBV6-1	.	.	TRBJ2-3	TGTGCCAGCAGTGAAGATGTGTGGACGATAAGCACAGATACGCAGTATTTT	CASSEDVWTISTDTQYF
TRBV6-2/TRBV6-3	TRBD1	.	TRBJ2-5	TGTGCCAGCAGTTACACGGGACAGCCTCGAGAGACCCAGTACTTC	CASSYTGQPRETQYF
TRBV20-1	.	few	TRBJ2-7	TGCAGTGCGGAAGGCCGGATTGGCGAGCAGTACTTC	CSAEGRIGEQYF
TRBV6-1	TRBD1	.	TRBJ2-3	TGTGCCAGCAGGGTGGACAGGGCCTCCGATACGCAGTATTTT	CASRVDRASDTQYF
TRBV6-1	.	.	TRBJ1-4	TGTGCCAGCAGTGAAGTCATTGACGGACAGAGAACGAGGCAACTGTTTTTT	CASSEVIDGQRTRQLFF
TRBV7-2	TRBD2	few	TRBJ2-5	TGTGCCAGCAGCTTAATTTGGGGGAGGGTAGAGACCCAGTACTTC	CASSLIWGRVETQYF
TRBV5-1	.	.	TRBJ1-4	TGCGCCAGCAGCTGGGTAGGGACTTCTAATGAAAAACTGTTTTTT	CASSWVGTSNEKLFF
TRBV28	.	.	TRBJ1-5	TGTGCCAGCAGTTTCAGAGGTCTCGGCAATCAGCCCCAGCATTTT	CASSFRGLGNQPQHF
TRBV7-2	.	few	TRBJ2-3	TGTGCCAGCAGCACCCAACAGGGTTGGACAGATACGCAGTATTTT	CASSTQQGWTDTQYF
TRBV28	.	few	TRBJ1-2	TGTGCCAGCAGTTTTGGGGGCGCGGGGTATGGCTACACCTTC	CASSFGGAGYGYTF
TRBV3-1	TRBD2	.	TRBJ2-3	TGTGCCAGCAGCCAAGATCTTAGCGGGAGGGCAGATACGCAGTATTTT	CASSQDLSGRADTQYF
TRBV7-2	TRBD1	.	TRBJ1-5	TGTGCCAGCAGCTCGGACAGGCGTTTTATGCGGCCCCAGCATTTT	CASSSDRRFMRPQHF
TRBV6-5	.	few	TRBJ2-3	TGTGCCAGCAGTTACTCGGAGGAGAGTGGAGATACGCAGTATTTT	CASSYSEESGDTQYF
TRBV24-1	TRBD2	few	TRBJ2-3	TGTGCCACGGGTTCAGCGGGGGTCGTGGATACGCAGTATTTT	CATGSAGVVDTQYF
TRBV25-1	.	few	TRBJ2-6	TGTGCCAGCAGTGCCAATATAGACTCTGGGGCCAACGTCCTGACTTTC	CASSANIDSGANVLTF
TRBV9	.	.	TRBJ1-2	TGTGCCAGCAGCCCCCGACAGGCTGCGGCGAACTATGGCTACACCTTC	CASSPRQAAANYGYTF
TRBV20-1	TRBD1	few	TRBJ1-2	TGCAGTGCTATCCTTCCGGTCCAGGGGGTAGATGGCTACACCTTC	CSAILPVQGVDGYTF
TRBV7-2	.	many	TRBJ2-3	TGTGCCAGCAGCACAACAGGGTCCGCAGATACGCAGTATTTT	CASSTTGSADTQYF
TRBV4-1	.	many	TRBJ2-6	TGCGCCAGCAGCCAAGAGTCTGGGGCCAACGTCCTGACTTTC	CASSQESGANVLTF